This T cell receptor beta chain originates from a study of CD8 T cells in ankylosing spondylitis. Study-level findings and limits: Both synovial fluid and blood in reactive arthritis had previously been reported to carry some motif variants.

This clonotype occurred many times. What it binds is unknown. The germline V gene encodes CDR1 MNHNS and CDR2 SASEGT. V was shortened by 8 bases and J by 4 bases, with 15 bases between the two germline ends. The CDR3 consists of 13 residues. MiXCR was run by TCRdb on the 5' RACE reads, yielding one entry per CDR3 protein. This sample has around 300,000 distinct CDR3 sequences, with around 10% found just once. The clonotype was recovered from a female donor with ankylosing spondylitis or in good health (not recorded which). The V and J genes are TRBV6-1 and TRBJ2-7; TRBD2 might be the D (6 bases). Sequencing was carried out using blood, either unsorted or a sorted T cell fraction (not recorded which). The CDR3 sequence is CASSQGGMYEQYF. CDR3 bases: TGTGCCAGCTCCCAAGGAGGGATGTACGAGCAGTACTTC.